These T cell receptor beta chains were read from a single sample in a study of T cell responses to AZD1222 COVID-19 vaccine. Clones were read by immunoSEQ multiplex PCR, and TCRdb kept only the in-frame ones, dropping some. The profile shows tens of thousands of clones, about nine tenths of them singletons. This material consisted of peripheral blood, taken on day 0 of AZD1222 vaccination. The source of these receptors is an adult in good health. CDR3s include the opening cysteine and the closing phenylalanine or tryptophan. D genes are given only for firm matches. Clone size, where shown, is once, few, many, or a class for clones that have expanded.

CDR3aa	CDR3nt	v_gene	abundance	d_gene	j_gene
CASSLGDDREGEQYF	TGTGCCAGCAGCCTCGGGGACGACAGGGAGGGCGAGCAGTACTTC	TRBV11-3	.	.	TRBJ2-7
CASSQANRFENTEAFF	TGCGCCAGCAGCCAAGCCAACAGGTTCGAGAACACTGAAGCTTTCTTT	TRBV4-1	.	.	TRBJ1-1
CAISESWTSSNEQFF	TGTGCCATCAGTGAGTCCTGGACTAGCAGTAATGAGCAGTTCTTC	TRBV10-3	.	TRBD2	TRBJ2-1
CASSVKPTGVSNQPQHF	TGTGCCAGCAGTGTCAAACCGACAGGTGTTAGCAATCAGCCCCAGCATTTT	TRBV2	.	.	TRBJ1-5
CSVLAGSYEQYF	TGCAGCGTACTAGCGGGCTCCTACGAGCAGTACTTC	TRBV29-1	.	TRBD2	TRBJ2-7
CASSQGTSRTGPQHF	TGTGCCAGCAGCCAAGGAACATCCCGAACGGGGCCCCAGCATTTT	TRBV3-1/TRBV3-2	.	.	TRBJ1-5
CASRRLAGGTETQYF	TGTGCCAGCAGAAGACTAGCGGGAGGAACTGAGACCCAGTACTTC	TRBV27	.	TRBD2	TRBJ2-5
CASSLPRTSGSIREQFF	TGTGCCAGCAGTTTACCAAGGACTAGCGGGAGTATACGTGAGCAGTTCTTC	TRBV28	.	TRBD2	TRBJ2-1
CASSSGLAAQETQYF	TGTGCCAGCTCATCGGGACTAGCGGCACAAGAGACCCAGTACTTC	TRBV18	once	TRBD2	TRBJ2-5
CASSLLGGAKNTEAFF	TGTGCCAGCAGCCTCTTGGGGGGCGCGAAGAACACTGAAGCTTTCTTT	TRBV6-2/TRBV6-3	.	.	TRBJ1-1
CATSRPTGSGEKLFF	TGTGCCACCAGCAGACCGACAGGGAGTGGTGAAAAACTGTTTTTT	TRBV15	.	TRBD1	TRBJ1-4
CARNARGLRGGEQFF	TGTGCCAGAAATGCACGGGGGCTCCGGGGCGGTGAGCAGTTCTTC	TRBV6-4	.	.	TRBJ2-1
CASSGKRPTSEDQETQYF	TGTGCCAGCAGTGGCAAAAGACCGACTAGCGAAGACCAAGAGACCCAGTACTTC	TRBV25-1	.	TRBD2	TRBJ2-5
CASSDGGAGELFF	TGTGCCAGCAGTGACGGGGGAGCCGGGGAGCTGTTTTTT	TRBV6-4	.	.	TRBJ2-2
CASSDRTSSEAFF	TGTGCCAGCAGTGACAGAACCTCTTCTGAAGCTTTCTTT	TRBV6-4	.	.	TRBJ1-1
CASRGSSGYYEQYF	TGTGCCAGTCGTGGGTCGAGCGGGTACTACGAGCAGTACTTC	TRBV19	.	.	TRBJ2-7
CASSARDDYNEQFF	TGTGCCAGCAGTGCTCGGGACGATTACAATGAGCAGTTCTTC	TRBV6-4	.	.	TRBJ2-1
CASSYGGRRETQYF	TGCGCCAGCAGCTACGGCGGGAGGAGGGAGACCCAGTACTTC	TRBV5-1	.	TRBD2	TRBJ2-5
CAWSEGLAGEADTQYF	TGTGCCTGGAGTGAAGGACTAGCGGGAGAAGCAGATACGCAGTATTTT	TRBV30	.	TRBD2	TRBJ2-3
CATRRREASYNEQFF	TGTGCCACCAGACGACGGGAGGCCTCCTACAATGAGCAGTTCTTC	TRBV6-5	.	TRBD2	TRBJ2-1
CASSDNPPGLAAYNEQFF	TGTGCCAGCAGCGATAACCCTCCGGGACTAGCAGCTTACAATGAGCAGTTCTTC	TRBV7-2	.	TRBD2	TRBJ2-1
CASSQTDTGELFF	TGTGCCAGCAGCCAGACGGACACCGGGGAGCTGTTTTTT	TRBV6-6	few	.	TRBJ2-2
CASSIDGLAGNTDTQYF	TGTGCCAGTAGTATAGACGGACTAGCGGGGAACACAGATACGCAGTATTTT	TRBV19	.	TRBD2	TRBJ2-3
CASSLSVGPGSYEQYF	TGTGCCAGCAGCTTATCTGTGGGCCCAGGCTCCTACGAGCAGTACTTC	TRBV7-4	.	.	TRBJ2-7
CASSDDGEGTGELFF	TGTGCCAGCAGTGACGACGGGGAAGGAACCGGGGAGCTGTTTTTT	TRBV6-4	few	.	TRBJ2-2
CASSVVEGGFTDTQYF	TGTGCCAGCAGCGTAGTAGAGGGAGGCTTCACAGATACGCAGTATTTT	TRBV9	.	.	TRBJ2-3
CASSYRQAGGTDTQYF	TGTGCCAGCAGTTACAGGCAAGCGGGAGGGACAGATACGCAGTATTTT	TRBV6-5	few	TRBD2	TRBJ2-3
CASSIGYSRYGYTF	TGTGCCAGTAGTATAGGTTACTCGAGGTATGGCTACACCTTC	TRBV19	.	.	TRBJ1-2
CASSLGTSGMNTQYF	TGTGCCAGCAGCTTAGGGACTAGCGGGATGAATACGCAGTATTTT	TRBV7-9	.	TRBD2	TRBJ2-3
CATSDRQRSYNEQFF	TGTGCCACCAGTGATCGACAGAGGTCCTACAATGAGCAGTTCTTC	TRBV24-1	.	.	TRBJ2-1
CASSLPPNSYGYTF	TGTGCCAGCAGTTTGCCCCCTAATAGCTATGGCTACACCTTC	TRBV5-8	once	.	TRBJ1-2
CASSFGGSYNEQFF	TGTGCCAGCAGTTTCGGCGGTTCCTACAATGAGCAGTTCTTC	TRBV27	.	.	TRBJ2-1
CASGGQMNTEAFF	TGCGCCAGCGGGGGACAGATGAACACTGAAGCTTTCTTT	TRBV5-1	.	TRBD1	TRBJ1-1
CASSRDYYGGELFF	TGTGCCAGCAGCCGGGACTATTATGGCGGGGAGCTGTTTTTT	TRBV14	.	TRBD2	TRBJ2-2
CATSDGTGNGYTF	TGTGCCACCAGTGACGGGACAGGGAATGGCTACACCTTC	TRBV24-1	.	TRBD1	TRBJ1-2
CATSRDGAGGQETQYF	TGTGCCACCAGCAGAGATGGGGCTGGCGGGCAAGAGACCCAGTACTTC	TRBV15	.	.	TRBJ2-5
CASGINVYGYTF	TGTGCCAGCGGGATTAACGTCTATGGCTACACCTTC	TRBV6-6	.	.	TRBJ1-2
CASSRTVGNTIYF	TGTGCCAGTAGTAGGACAGTCGGAAACACCATATATTTT	TRBV19	.	.	TRBJ1-3
CASSSGTATFPNYGYTF	TGTGCCAGCAGCAGTGGGACAGCAACCTTTCCTAACTATGGCTACACCTTC	TRBV5-6	.	TRBD1	TRBJ1-2
CASSSPGRGFGAFF	TGTGCCAGCAGCTCCCCGGGACGGGGATTCGGGGCTTTCTTT	TRBV11-2	.	.	TRBJ1-1
CASSTGTGVYGELFF	TGCGCCAGCAGCACCGGGACAGGGGTATATGGGGAGCTGTTTTTT	TRBV5-1	.	TRBD1	TRBJ2-2
CASSERGRELFF	TGTGCCAGCAGTGAACGGGGCCGGGAGCTGTTTTTT	TRBV25-1	.	.	TRBJ2-2
CASTGQNSIYNEQFF	TGTGCCAGCACAGGACAGAACTCTATATACAATGAGCAGTTCTTC	TRBV7-2	.	.	TRBJ2-1
CATARRLGDYEQYF	TGCGCCACCGCCCGGAGACTAGGGGACTACGAGCAGTACTTC	TRBV5-1	.	.	TRBJ2-7
CASSPGTGGWGEQFF	TGTGCCAGCAGCCCCGGGACAGGTGGGTGGGGTGAGCAGTTCTTC	TRBV3-1/TRBV3-2	.	TRBD1	TRBJ2-1
CASSPGLTIEQYF	TGTGCCAGCAGTCCGGGACTCACCATCGAGCAGTACTTC	TRBV6-2/TRBV6-3	.	.	TRBJ2-7
CASSSGQGPYEQYF	TGCGCCAGCAGTTCTGGACAGGGTCCATACGAGCAGTACTTC	TRBV5-1	.	TRBD1	TRBJ2-7
CASSATRGYNEQFF	TGCGCCAGCAGCGCAACCCGGGGATACAATGAGCAGTTCTTC	TRBV5-1	.	.	TRBJ2-1
CASSHYRTARGYGYTF	TGTGCCAGCAGCCATTACCGGACTGCTAGGGGCTATGGCTACACCTTC	TRBV5-6	.	.	TRBJ1-2
CASSIDQGRRTEAFF	TGTGCCAGTAGTATAGATCAGGGTCGACGCACTGAAGCTTTCTTT	TRBV19	.	.	TRBJ1-1
CASCRETGFGMNTEAFF	TGTGCCAGCTGCCGGGAAACAGGGTTCGGCATGAACACTGAAGCTTTCTTT	TRBV7-9	.	.	TRBJ1-1